This T cell receptor (beta chain) was observed in a study of cytotoxic CD8 clonotypes in ibrutinib-treated CLL. A remark on this clone: Its cognate antigen is unknown.

General study points: In comparison with age-matched healthy donors, baseline clonality was higher and tracked circulating CD8+ T-cell counts.

Generated by immunoSEQ multiplex PCR, the TCRdb table keeps only in-frame clones and is missing some. Among 27,000 or so clones listed, 65% to 90% were seen once. Trimming left V 4 bases short and J 1 base short, with 23 bases between. Germline V lookup: CDR1 LNHDA, CDR2 SQIVND (reference sequence). This CDR3 contains 19 residues. The chain joins TRBV19 to TRBJ2-1; no clear D. Sequenced here: PBMCs, sampled after 24 months of ibrutinib treatment. This clonotype was obtained from a human donor with chronic lymphocytic leukemia. The CDR3 is CASSTLSRVEYGSYNEQFF. The CDR3 bases are TGTGCCAGTAGTACCCTCAGTAGGGTGGAGTACGGTTCCTACAATGAGCAGTTCTTC.